This T cell receptor (beta chain) emerged from a study of blood T cell repertoires in COVID-19. Study context: The cDNA or gDNA used as material had been derived from T cells, B-cell-depleted T cells, or PBMCs.

Original processing notes: Using reference gene primer amplification, nucleated cell counts were estimated. Repertoires were generated with immunoSEQ multiplex PCR, while TCRdb's copy carries only in-frame clones and drops some. That table furnishes V, J and clone size, whereas the DNA furnished D and trimming. The data show about 220,000 clones, about 79% seen once. The CDR3 runs to 14 residues. J lost 10 bases, V lost 3 bases, and 3 bases had no gene match. Germline CDR1 and CDR2: LNHDA and SQIVND (reference sequence). The clonotype originates from a man over 45 with active or convalescent COVID-19. The chain links TRBV19 to TRBJ1-6; TRBD1 agrees at 10 bases. The sequenced material came from peripheral blood. In DNA form, the CDR3 reads TGTGCCAGTAGTATCGGGACAGGGGTATCACCCCTCCACTTT. As protein: CASSIGTGVSPLHF.